This T cell receptor (beta chain) came from a study of PD-L1 blockade in urothelial cancer. Study-wide points: A pretreatment blood TCR clonality that fell below the median predicted better progression-free and overall survival.

Data came from immunoSEQ multiplex PCR; TCRdb stores just in-frame clones and leaves some out. The sample yields 75,000 to 95,000 clones, around four fifths seen once. As for this clone: Antigen: not known.

Time point meaning: pretreatment peripheral blood. Germline CDR1 MDHEN, CDR2 SYDVKM. This CDR3 region has 15 residues. The V gene lost 3 bases and the J gene lost 4 bases, with 13 bases spanning the gap. The receptor's source is a man in his forties with urothelial cancer. This rearrangement joins TRBV28 to TRBJ1-5, with D maybe TRBD1 (6 bases). The sample consisted of PBMCs, taken around atezolizumab (anti-PD-L1) treatment. The CDR3 DNA reads as TGTGCCAGCAGTTTGATAGGACAGCTAAATCAGCCCCAGCATTTT. Amino acids: CASSLIGQLNQPQHF.